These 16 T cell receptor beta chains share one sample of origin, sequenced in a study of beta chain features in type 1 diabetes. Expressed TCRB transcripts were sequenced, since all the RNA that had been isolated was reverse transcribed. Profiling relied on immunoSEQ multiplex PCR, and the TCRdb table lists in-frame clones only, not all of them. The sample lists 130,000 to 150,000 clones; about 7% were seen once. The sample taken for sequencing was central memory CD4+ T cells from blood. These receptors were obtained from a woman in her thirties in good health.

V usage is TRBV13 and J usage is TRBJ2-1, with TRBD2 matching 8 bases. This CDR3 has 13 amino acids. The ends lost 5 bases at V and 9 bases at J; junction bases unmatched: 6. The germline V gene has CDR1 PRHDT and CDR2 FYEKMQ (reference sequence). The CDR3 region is CASSPRLATEQFF. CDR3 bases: TGTGCCAGCAGCCCCCGACTAGCGACTGAGCAGTTCTTC.

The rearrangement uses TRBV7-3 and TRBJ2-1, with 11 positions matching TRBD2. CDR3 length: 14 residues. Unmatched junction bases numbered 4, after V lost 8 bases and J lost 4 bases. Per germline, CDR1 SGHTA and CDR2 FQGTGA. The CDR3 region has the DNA TGTGCCAGCTGGGCTAGCGGGAGGTACAATGAGCAGTTCTTC. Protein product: CASWASGRYNEQFF.

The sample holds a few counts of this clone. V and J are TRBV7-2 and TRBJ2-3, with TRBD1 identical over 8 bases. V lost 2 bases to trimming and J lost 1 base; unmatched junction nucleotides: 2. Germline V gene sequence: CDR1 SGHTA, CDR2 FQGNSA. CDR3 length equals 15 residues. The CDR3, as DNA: TGTGCCAGCAGCTTAAAGGGACAGGGCACAGATACGCAGTATTTT. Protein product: CASSLKGQGTDTQYF.

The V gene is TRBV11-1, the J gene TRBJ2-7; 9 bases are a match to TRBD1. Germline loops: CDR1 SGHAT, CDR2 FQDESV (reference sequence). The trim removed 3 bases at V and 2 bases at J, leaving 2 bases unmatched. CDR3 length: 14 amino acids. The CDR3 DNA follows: TGTGCCAGCAGCTTCGGGACAGGGACCTACGAGCAGTACTTC. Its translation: CASSFGTGTYEQYF.

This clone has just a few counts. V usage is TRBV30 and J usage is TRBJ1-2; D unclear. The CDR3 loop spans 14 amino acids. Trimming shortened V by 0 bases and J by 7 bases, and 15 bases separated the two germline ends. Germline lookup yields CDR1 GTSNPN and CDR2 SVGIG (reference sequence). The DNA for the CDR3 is TGTGCCTGGAGTGTGGTGAAGAGGGCTTTTGGCTACACCTTC. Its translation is CAWSVVKRAFGYTF.

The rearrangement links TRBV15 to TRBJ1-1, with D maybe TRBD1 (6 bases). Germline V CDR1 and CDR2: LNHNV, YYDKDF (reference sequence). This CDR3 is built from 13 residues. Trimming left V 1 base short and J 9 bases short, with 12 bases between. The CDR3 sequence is CATSRVRGQKAFF. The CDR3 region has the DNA TGTGCCACCAGCAGAGTCCGAGGACAGAAAGCTTTCTTT.

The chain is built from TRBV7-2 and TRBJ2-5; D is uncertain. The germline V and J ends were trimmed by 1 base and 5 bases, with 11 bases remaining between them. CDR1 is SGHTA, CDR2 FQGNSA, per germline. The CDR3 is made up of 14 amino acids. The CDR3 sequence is CASSLVYGSETQYF. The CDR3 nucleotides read TGTGCCAGCAGCTTAGTCTACGGGTCTGAGACCCAGTACTTC.

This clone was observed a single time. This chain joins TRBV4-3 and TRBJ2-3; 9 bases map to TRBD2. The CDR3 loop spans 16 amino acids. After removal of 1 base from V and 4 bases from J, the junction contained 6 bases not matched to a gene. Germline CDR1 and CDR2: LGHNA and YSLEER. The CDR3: CASSQGLSGSADTQYF. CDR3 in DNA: TGCGCCAGCAGCCAAGGTCTTAGCGGGAGCGCAGATACGCAGTATTTT.

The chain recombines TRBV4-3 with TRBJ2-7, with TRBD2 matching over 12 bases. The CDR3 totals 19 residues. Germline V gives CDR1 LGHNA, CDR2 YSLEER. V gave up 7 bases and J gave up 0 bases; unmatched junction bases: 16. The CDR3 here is CASTGDRGTSGSISYEQYF. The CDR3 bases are TGCGCCAGCACGGGGGACAGAGGGACTAGCGGGTCCATCTCCTACGAGCAGTACTTC.

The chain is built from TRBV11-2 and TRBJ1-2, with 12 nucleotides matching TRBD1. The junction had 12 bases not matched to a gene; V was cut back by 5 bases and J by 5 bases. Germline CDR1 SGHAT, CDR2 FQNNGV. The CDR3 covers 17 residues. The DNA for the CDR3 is TGTGCCAGCAGCCAGTTTTCCGGGACAGGGGGCGATTATGGCTACACCTTC. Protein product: CASSQFSGTGGDYGYTF.

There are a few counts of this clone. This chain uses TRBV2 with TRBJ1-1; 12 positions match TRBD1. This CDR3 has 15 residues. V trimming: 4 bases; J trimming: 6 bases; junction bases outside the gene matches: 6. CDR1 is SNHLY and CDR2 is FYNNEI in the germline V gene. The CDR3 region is CASSGDRGRSAEAFF. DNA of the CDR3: TGTGCCAGCAGTGGGGACAGGGGGCGAAGCGCTGAAGCTTTCTTT.

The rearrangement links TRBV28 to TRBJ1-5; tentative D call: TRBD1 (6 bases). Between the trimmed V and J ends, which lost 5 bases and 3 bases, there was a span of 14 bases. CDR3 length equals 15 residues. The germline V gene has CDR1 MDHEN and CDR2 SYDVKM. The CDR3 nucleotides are TGTGCCAGCAGTCCCCAGACAGGATTCAATCAGCCCCAGCATTTT. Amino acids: CASSPQTGFNQPQHF.

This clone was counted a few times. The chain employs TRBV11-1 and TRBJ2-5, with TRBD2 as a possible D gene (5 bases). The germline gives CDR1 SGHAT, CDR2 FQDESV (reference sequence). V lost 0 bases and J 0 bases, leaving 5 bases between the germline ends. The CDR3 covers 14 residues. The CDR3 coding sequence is TGTGCCAGCAGCTTAGCGAGGGACCAAGAGACCCAGTACTTC. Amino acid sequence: CASSLARDQETQYF. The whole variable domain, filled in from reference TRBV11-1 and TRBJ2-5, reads EAEVAQSPRYKITEKSQAVAFWCDPISGHATLYWYRQILGQGPELLVQFQDESVVDDSQLPKDRFSAERLKGVDSTLKIQPAELGDSAMYLCASSLARDQETQYFGPGTRLLVL.

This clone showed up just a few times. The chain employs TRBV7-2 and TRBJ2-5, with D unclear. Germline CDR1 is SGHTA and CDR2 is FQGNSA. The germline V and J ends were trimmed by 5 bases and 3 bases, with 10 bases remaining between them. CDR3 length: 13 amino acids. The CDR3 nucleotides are TGTGCCAGCAGCGTTCAGATTGAAGAGACCCAGTACTTC. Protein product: CASSVQIEETQYF. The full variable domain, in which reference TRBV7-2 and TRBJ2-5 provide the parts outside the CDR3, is GAGVSQSPSNKVTEKGKDVELRCDPISGHTALYWYRQSLGQGLEFLIYFQGNSAPDKSGLPSDRFSAERTGGSVSTLTIQRTQQEDSAVYLCASSVQIEETQYFGPGTRLLVL.

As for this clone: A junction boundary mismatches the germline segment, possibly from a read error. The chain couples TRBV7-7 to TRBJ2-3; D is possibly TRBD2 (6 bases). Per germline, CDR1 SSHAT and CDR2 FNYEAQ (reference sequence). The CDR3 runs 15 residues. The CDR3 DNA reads TGTGCTAGCAGCTTGGACGGAGGTAGCGGTGATACGCAGTATTTT. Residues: CASSLDGGSGDTQYF.

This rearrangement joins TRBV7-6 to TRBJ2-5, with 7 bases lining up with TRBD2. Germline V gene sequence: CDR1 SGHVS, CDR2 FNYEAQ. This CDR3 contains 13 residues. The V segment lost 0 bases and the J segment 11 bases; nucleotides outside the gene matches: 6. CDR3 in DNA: TGTGCCAGCAGCTTAGCGAGCGGGATTGAGCAGTACTTC. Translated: CASSLASGIEQYF.